The present TCR beta chain was sequenced within a study of pediatric ulcerative colitis. This CDR3 has 13 residues. V shed 3 bases, J shed 3 bases, and the junction held 5 bases outside the gene matches. Germline CDR1 and CDR2: GTSNPN and SVGIG (reference sequence). The assay was immunoSEQ multiplex PCR, and TCRdb's table has in-frame clones only and misses some. The repertoire holds 15,000 or so clones, with approximately 77% as singletons. The rectum was sampled with one to two pinch biopsies at colonoscopy. Controls had colonoscopy for suspected IBD, with normal endoscopy and no IBD the following year.

The J gene is TRBJ2-7, the V gene TRBV30; TRBD1 agrees at 7 bases. The TCR was taken from a boy between 10 and 17 years old who was a control in a study of pediatric ulcerative colitis. Sequences were obtained from gut tissue. The CDR3 sequence is CAWSRDSRYEQYV. CDR3 coding DNA: TGTGCCTGGAGCCGGGACAGCCGCTACGAGCAGTACGTC.